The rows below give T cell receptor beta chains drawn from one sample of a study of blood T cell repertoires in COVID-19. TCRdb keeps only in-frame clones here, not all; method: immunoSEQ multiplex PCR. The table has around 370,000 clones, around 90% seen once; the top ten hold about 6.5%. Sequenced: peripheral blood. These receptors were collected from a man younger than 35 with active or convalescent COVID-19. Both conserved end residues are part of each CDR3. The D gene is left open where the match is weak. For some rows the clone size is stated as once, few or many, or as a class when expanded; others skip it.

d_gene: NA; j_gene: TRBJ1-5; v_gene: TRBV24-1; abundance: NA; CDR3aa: CATSGRQTGSGNQPQHF; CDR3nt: TGTGCCACCAGTGGACGTCAAACAGGGTCTGGCAATCAGCCCCAGCATTTT
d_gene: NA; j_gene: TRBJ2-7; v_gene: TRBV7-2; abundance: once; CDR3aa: CASSLSGQSYEQYF; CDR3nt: TGTGCCAGCAGCTTATCCGGACAGAGCTACGAGCAGTACTTC
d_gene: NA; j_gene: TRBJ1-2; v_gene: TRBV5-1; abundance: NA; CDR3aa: CASSLAAENYGYTF; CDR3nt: TGCGCCAGCAGCTTGGCCGCGGAGAACTATGGCTACACCTTC
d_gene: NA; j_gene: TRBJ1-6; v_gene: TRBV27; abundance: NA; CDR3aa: CASSYRERKNSPLHF; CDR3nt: TGTGCCAGCAGTTACCGGGAGCGAAAGAATTCACCCCTCCACTTT
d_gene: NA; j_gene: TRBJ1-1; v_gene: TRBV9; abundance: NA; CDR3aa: CASSVSVMNTEAFF; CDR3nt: TGTGCCAGCAGCGTATCAGTCATGAACACTGAAGCTTTCTTT
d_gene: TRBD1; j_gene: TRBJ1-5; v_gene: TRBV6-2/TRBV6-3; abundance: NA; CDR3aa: CASSDPRQGVRNQPQHF; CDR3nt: TGTGCCAGCAGTGACCCTCGACAGGGGGTAAGGAATCAGCCCCAGCATTTT
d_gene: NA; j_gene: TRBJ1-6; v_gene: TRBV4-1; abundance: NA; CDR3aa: CASSQGAGLNSPLHF; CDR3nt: TGCGCCAGCAGCCAAGGGGCAGGGTTGAATTCACCCCTCCACTTT
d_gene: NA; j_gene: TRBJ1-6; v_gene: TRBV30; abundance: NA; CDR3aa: CACRQDNSPLHF; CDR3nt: TGTGCCTGCCGACAGGATAATTCACCCCTCCACTTT
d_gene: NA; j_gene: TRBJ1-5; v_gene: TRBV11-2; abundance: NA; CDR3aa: CASSPLYSNQPQHF; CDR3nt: TGTGCCAGCAGCCCACTATATAGCAATCAGCCCCAGCATTTT
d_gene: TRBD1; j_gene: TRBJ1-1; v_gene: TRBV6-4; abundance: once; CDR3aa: CASSRTGQDTEAFF; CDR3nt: TGTGCCAGCAGTAGGACAGGGCAGGACACTGAAGCTTTCTTT
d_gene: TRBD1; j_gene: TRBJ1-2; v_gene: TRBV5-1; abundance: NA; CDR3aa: CASSLGTGGWGYTF; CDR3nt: TGCGCCAGCAGCTTGGGAACAGGGGGCTGGGGCTACACCTTC
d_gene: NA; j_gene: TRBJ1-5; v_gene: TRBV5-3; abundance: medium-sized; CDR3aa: CARSLVTGSNQPQHF; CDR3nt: TGTGCCAGAAGCTTGGTGACAGGCAGCAATCAGCCCCAGCATTTT
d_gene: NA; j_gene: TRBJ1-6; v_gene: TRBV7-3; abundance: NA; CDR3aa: CASSREDNSPLHF; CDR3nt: TGTGCCAGCAGCCGGGAGGATAATTCACCCCTCCACTTT
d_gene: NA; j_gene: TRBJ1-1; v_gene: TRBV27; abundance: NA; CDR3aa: CASSSRWGDGEAFF; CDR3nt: TGTGCCAGCAGTTCCCGATGGGGGGATGGTGAAGCTTTCTTT
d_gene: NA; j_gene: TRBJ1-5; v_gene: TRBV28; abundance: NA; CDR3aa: CASSLKHRVQPQHF; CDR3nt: TGTGCCAGCAGTTTAAAACACAGGGTTCAGCCCCAGCATTTT
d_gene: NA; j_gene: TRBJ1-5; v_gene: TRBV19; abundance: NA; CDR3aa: CASSIGTLRNNQPQHF; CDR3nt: TGTGCCAGTAGTATAGGTACTTTGCGGAACAATCAGCCCCAGCATTTT
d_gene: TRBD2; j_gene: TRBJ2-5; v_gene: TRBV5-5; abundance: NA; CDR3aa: CASSSIRGGLRETQYF; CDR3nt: TGTGCCAGCAGCTCAATACGGGGGGGCCTGAGGGAGACCCAGTACTTC
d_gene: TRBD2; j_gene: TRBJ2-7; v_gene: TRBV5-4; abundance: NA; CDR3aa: CASSYKRELPYEQYF; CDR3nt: TGTGCCAGCAGTTATAAGCGGGAGCTCCCCTACGAGCAGTACTTC
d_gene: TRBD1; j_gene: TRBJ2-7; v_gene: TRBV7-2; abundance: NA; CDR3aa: CASSLHRDRPYEQYF; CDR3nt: TGTGCCAGCAGCTTACATAGGGACAGACCCTACGAGCAGTACTTC
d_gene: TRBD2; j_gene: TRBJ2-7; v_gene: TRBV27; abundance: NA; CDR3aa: CASRPIAAGESHEQYF; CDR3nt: TGTGCCAGCAGGCCTATAGCGGCGGGAGAGTCCCACGAGCAGTACTTC
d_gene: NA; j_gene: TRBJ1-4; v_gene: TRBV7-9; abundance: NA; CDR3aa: CASSLARSGEKLFF; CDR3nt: TGTGCCAGCAGCTTAGCGCGTTCGGGTGAAAAACTGTTTTTT
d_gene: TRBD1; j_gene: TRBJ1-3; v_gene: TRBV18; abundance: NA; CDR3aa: CASSPGQGAGNTIYF; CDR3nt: TGTGCCAGCTCACCGGGACAGGGGGCTGGAAACACCATATATTTT
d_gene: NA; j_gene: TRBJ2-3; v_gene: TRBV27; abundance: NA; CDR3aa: CASSSPKAGPASYTQYF; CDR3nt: TGTGCCAGCAGTTCGCCTAAGGCGGGGCCCGCCTCATATACGCAGTATTTT
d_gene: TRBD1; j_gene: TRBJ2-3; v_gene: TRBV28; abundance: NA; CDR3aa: CASSPGQRIPDTQYF; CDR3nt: TGTGCCAGCAGTCCGGGACAGAGGATCCCAGATACGCAGTATTTT
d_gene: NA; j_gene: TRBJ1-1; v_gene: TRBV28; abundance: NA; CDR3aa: CASRPGVAYTEAFF; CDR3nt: TGTGCCAGCAGACCAGGGGTAGCGTACACTGAAGCTTTCTTT
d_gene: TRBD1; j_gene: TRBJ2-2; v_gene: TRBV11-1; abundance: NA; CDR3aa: CASSGRDRDRGELFF; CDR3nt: TGTGCCAGCAGCGGGCGGGACAGGGACCGCGGGGAGCTGTTTTTT
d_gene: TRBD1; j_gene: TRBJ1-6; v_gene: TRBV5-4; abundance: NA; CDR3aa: CASSGQGNSPLHF; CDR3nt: TGTGCCAGCAGCGGACAGGGAAATTCACCCCTCCACTTT
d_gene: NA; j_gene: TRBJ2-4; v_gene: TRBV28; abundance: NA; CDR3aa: CASSSSTDIQYF; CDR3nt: TGTGCCAGCAGTTCGAGTACGGACATTCAGTACTTC
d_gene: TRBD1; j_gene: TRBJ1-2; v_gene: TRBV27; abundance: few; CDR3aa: CASSFIGQGANYGYTF; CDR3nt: TGTGCCAGCAGTTTTATAGGGCAGGGGGCGAACTATGGCTACACCTTC
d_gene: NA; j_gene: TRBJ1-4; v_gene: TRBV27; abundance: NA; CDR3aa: CASSFTFGKLFF; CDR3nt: TGTGCCAGCAGTTTTACGTTCGGAAAACTGTTTTTT
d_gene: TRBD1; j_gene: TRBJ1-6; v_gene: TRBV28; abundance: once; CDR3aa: CASSLVRGNSPLHF; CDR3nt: TGTGCCAGCAGTTTAGTCAGGGGGAATTCACCCCTCCACTTT
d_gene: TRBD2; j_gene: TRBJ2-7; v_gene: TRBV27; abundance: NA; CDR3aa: CASSQRLAGLLYEQYF; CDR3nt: TGTGCCAGCAGTCAGAGACTAGCGGGCTTGTTGTACGAGCAGTACTTC
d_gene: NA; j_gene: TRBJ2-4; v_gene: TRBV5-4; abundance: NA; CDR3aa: CASSPKMDKPGKIQYF; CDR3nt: TGTGCCAGCAGCCCCAAAATGGACAAGCCCGGAAAGATTCAGTACTTC
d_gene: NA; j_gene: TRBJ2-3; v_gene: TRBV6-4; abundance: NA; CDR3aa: CASSAWGGAADTQYF; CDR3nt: TGTGCCAGCTCAGCGTGGGGAGGTGCCGCAGATACGCAGTATTTT
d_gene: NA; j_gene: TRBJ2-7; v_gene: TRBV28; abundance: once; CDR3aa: CASSPHSLNEQYF; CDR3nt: TGTGCCAGCAGTCCCCACTCTCTAAACGAGCAGTACTTC
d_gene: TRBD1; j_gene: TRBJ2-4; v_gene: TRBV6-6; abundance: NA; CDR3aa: CASSPNRGLGIQYF; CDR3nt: TGTGCCAGCAGCCCTAACAGGGGGCTTGGCATTCAGTACTTC
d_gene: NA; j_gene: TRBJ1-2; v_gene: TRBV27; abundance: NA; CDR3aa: CASSFAGHYGYTF; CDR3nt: TGTGCCAGCAGTTTTGCGGGTCACTATGGCTACACCTTC
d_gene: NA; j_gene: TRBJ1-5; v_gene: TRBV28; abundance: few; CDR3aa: CASSLARGQPQHF; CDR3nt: TGTGCCAGCAGTTTAGCCAGGGGTCAGCCCCAGCATTTT
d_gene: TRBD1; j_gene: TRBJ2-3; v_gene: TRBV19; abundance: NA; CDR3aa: CASSTQGPTDTQYF; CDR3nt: TGTGCCAGTAGTACACAGGGGCCCACAGATACGCAGTATTTT
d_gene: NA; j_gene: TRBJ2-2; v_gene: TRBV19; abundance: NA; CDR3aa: CATNQGARTGELFF; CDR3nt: TGTGCCACCAACCAAGGGGCTCGCACCGGGGAGCTGTTTTTT
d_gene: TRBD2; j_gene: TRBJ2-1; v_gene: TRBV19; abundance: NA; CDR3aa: CASAHSGRANNEQFF; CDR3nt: TGTGCCAGTGCGCATAGCGGGAGAGCTAACAATGAGCAGTTCTTC
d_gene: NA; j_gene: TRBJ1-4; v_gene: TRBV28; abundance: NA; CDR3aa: CASSLLPAVEKLFF; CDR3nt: TGTGCCAGCAGTTTATTACCGGCGGTTGAAAAACTGTTTTTT
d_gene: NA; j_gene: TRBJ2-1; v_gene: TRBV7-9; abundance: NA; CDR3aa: CASSPRNYNEQFF; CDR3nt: TGTGCCAGCAGCCCGCGAAACTACAATGAGCAGTTCTTC
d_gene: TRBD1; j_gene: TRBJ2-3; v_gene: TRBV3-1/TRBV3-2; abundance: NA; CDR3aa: CASSPRDRRTDTQYF; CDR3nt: TGTGCCAGCAGCCCACGGGACAGACGCACAGATACGCAGTATTTT
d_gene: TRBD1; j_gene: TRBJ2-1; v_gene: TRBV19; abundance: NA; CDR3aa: CASSRRYRGSDEQFF; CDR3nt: TGTGCCAGTAGCCGGCGGTACAGGGGGTCAGATGAGCAGTTCTTC
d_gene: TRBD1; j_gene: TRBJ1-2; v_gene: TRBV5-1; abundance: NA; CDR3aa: CASSFGFRDRGGNYGYTF; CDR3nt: TGCGCCAGCAGCTTCGGATTCCGGGACAGGGGAGGTAACTATGGCTACACCTTC
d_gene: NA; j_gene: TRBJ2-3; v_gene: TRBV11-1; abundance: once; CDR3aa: CASSLLRTEVADTQYF; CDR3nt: TGTGCCAGCAGCTTACTAAGGACAGAAGTAGCGGATACGCAGTATTTT
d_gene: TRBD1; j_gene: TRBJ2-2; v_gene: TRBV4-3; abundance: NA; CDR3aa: CASSQATGSYTGELFF; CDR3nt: TGCGCCAGCAGCCAAGCGACAGGGTCGTACACCGGGGAGCTGTTTTTT
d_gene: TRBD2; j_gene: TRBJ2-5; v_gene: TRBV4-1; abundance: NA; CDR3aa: CASSQAPGLAGVETQYF; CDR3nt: TGCGCCAGCAGCCAAGCCCCAGGACTAGCGGGGGTTGAGACCCAGTACTTC
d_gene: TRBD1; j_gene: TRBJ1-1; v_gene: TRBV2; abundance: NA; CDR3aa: CASKSDRVEAFF; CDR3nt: TGTGCCAGCAAGTCGGACAGGGTTGAAGCTTTCTTT
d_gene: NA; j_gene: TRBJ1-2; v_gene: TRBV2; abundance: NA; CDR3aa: CASSEAPGIWYGYTF; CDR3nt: TGTGCCAGCAGTGAAGCGCCGGGGATATGGTATGGCTACACCTTC